This TCR beta chain originates from a study of OX40 agonist ivuxolimab in advanced cancers. Study context: Therapy given before enrollment (anti-PD-1, anti-PD-L1 or anti-CTLA-4) was allowed, and 40% had some. Three dose-escalation patients had partial responses: one with hepatocellular carcinoma and two with cutaneous melanoma. Findings and limits, study-wide: The authors also found low normalized T-cell clonal expansion in some nonresponders.

This CDR3 spans 15 amino acids. Germline V lookup: CDR1 MNHEY, CDR2 SMNVEV (reference sequence). The V and J ends lost 3 bases and 2 bases respectively, with 8 bases between them. Exclusion applied to patients with autoimmune disease history or systemic immunosuppression. Sequencing used immunoSEQ multiplex PCR; TCRdb keeps in-frame clones, though not all of them. The sample holds approximately 58,000 clones, 86% seen once. Remarks on this clone: The target antigen is unknown.

The sequence derives from an adult with an advanced solid tumor such as melanoma, head and neck, liver or kidney cancer. The rearrangement uses TRBV27 and TRBJ2-6; D gene unclear. Here the sequenced sample was CD4+ or CD8+ T cells sorted from blood, taken in a trial of the OX40 agonist ivuxolimab. The CDR3, as DNA: TGTGCCAGCAGTTTGTCAAATCCTGGGGCCAACGTCCTGACTTTC. Its protein is CASSLSNPGANVLTF. The full variable domain, with the rest looked up from reference TRBV27 and TRBJ2-6, is EAQVTQNPRYLITVTGKKLTVTCSQNMNHEYMSWYRQDPGLGLRQIYYSMNVEVTDKGDVPEGYKVSRKEKRNFPLILESPSPNQTSLYFCASSLSNPGANVLTFGAGSRLTVL.